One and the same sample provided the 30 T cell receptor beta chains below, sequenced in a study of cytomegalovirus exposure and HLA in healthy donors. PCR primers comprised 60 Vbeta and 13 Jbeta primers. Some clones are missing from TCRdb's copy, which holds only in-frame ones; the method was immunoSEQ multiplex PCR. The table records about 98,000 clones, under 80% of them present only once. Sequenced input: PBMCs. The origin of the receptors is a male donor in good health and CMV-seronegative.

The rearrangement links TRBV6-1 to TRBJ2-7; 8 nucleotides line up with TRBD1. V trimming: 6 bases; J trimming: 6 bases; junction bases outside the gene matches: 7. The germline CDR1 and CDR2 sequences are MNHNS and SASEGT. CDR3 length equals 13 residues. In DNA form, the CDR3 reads TGTGCCAGCAGGTGGACAGGGAACGGCGAGCAGTACTTC. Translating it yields CASRWTGNGEQYF.

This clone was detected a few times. The CDR3 region has the DNA TGTGCCAGCAGTTACTCTTCTAGCGGTCCCTACGAGCAGTACTTC. It specifies CASSYSSSGPYEQYF. The V gene is TRBV6-6, the J gene TRBJ2-7, with 7 bases fitting TRBD2. CDR3 size: 15 residues. Germline lookup yields CDR1 MNHNY and CDR2 SVGAGI (reference sequence). V gave up 0 bases and J gave up 2 bases; unmatched junction bases: 4.

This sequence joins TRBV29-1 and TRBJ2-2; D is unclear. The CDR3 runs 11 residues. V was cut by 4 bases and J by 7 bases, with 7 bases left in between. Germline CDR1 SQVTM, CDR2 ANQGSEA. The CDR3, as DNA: TGCAGCGTTGTTGTCCTCGGGGAGCTGTTTTTT. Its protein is CSVVVLGELFF.

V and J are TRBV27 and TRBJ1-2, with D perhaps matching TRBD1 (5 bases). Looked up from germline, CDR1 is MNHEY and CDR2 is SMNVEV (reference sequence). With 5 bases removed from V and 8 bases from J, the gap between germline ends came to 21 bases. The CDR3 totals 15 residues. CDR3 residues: CASSPYRTGTRGYTF. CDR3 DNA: TGTGCCAGCAGTCCCTATCGGACGGGGACTAGGGGCTACACCTTC.

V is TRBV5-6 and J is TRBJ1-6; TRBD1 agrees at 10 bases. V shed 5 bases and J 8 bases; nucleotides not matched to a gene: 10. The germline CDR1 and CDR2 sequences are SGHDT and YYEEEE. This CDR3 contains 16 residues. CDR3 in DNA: TGTGCCAGCAGAAAAGACAGGGGGCGCAAAGATTCACCCCTCCACTTT. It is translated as CASRKDRGRKDSPLHF.

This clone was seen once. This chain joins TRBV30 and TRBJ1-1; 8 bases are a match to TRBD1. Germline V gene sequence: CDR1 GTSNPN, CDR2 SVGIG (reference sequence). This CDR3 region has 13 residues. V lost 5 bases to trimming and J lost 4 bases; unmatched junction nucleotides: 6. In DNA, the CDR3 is TGTGCCTGGGGCCAGGGGGCAATCACTGAAGCTTTCTTT. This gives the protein CAWGQGAITEAFF.

As DNA, the CDR3 is TGCGCCAGCAGCTTGGCCGGGGGGCCCTACGAGCAGTACTTC. It yields the protein CASSLAGGPYEQYF. V and J are TRBV5-1 and TRBJ2-7; D perhaps matches TRBD2 (7 bases). This CDR3 region has 14 residues. Trimming pared 0 bases from V and 2 bases from J, leaving 9 bases between. Per the germline V gene, CDR1 is SGHRS and CDR2 is YFSETQ.

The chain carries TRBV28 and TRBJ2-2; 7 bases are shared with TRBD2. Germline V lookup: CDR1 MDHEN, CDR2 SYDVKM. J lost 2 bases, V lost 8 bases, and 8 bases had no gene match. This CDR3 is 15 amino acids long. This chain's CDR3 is CASRASSGNTGELFF. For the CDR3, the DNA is TGTGCCAGCCGGGCGTCTAGCGGTAACACCGGGGAGCTGTTTTTT. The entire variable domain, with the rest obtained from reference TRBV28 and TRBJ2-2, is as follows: DVKVTQSSRYLVKRTGEKVFLECVQDMDHENMFWYRQDPGLGLRLIYFSYDVKMKEKGDIPEGYSVSREKKERFSLILESASTNQTSMYLCASRASSGNTGELFFGEGSRLTVL.

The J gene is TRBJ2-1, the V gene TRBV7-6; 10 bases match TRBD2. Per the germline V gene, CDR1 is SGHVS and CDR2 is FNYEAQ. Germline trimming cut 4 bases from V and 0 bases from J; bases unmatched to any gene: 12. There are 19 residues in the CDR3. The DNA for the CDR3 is TGTGCCAGCAGCTCACCCGGGACTAGCGCTTCGAGCTCCTACAATGAGCAGTTCTTC. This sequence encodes CASSSPGTSASSSYNEQFF.

The CDR3 loop reads CASSGAPGHGQETQYF. CDR3 DNA sequence: TGTGCCAGCAGCGGGGCTCCGGGACACGGCCAAGAGACCCAGTACTTC. The chain uses TRBV5-4 and TRBJ2-5; perhaps TRBD1 as D (6 bases). This CDR3 has 16 residues. Germline CDR1 reads SGHNT; CDR2 reads YYREEE (reference sequence). V lost 4 bases, J lost 1 base, and 17 bases lay in between.

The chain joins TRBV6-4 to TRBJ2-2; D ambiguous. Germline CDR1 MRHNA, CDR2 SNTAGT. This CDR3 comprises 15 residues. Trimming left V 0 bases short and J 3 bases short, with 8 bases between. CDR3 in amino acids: CASSDSNSYTGELFF. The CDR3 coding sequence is TGTGCCAGCAGTGACTCGAACAGCTACACCGGGGAGCTGTTTTTT.

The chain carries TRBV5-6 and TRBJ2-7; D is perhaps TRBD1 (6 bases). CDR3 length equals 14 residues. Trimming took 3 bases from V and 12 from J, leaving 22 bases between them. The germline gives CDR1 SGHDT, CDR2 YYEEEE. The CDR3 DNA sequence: TGTGCCAGCAGCTCCAGTACCCTGGGGGCAGAGGGGTACTTC. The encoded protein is CASSSSTLGAEGYF.

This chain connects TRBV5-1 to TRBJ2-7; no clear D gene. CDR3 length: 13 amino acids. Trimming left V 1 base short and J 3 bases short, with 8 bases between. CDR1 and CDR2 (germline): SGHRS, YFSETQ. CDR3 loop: CASSLQHDYEQYF. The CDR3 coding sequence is TGCGCCAGCAGCTTGCAACACGACTACGAGCAGTACTTC.

CDR3 amino acids: CASSSTEQYF. The CDR3 DNA reads TGTGCCAGCAGTTCTACCGAGCAGTACTTC. The gene calls are TRBV27 and TRBJ2-7; D is undetermined. Germline lookup yields CDR1 MNHEY and CDR2 SMNVEV (reference sequence). V lost 4 bases and J lost 6, with 4 bases in between. This CDR3 has 10 amino acids.

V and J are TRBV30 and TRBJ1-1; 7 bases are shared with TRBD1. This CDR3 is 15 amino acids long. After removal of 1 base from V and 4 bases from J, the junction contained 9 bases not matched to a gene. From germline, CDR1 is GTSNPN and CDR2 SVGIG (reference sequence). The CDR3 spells CAWSDGGGGFTEAFF. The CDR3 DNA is TGTGCCTGGAGTGACGGCGGAGGGGGCTTCACTGAAGCTTTCTTT. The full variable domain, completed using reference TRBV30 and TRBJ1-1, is SQTIHQWPATLVQPVGSPLSLECTVEGTSNPNLYWYRQAAGRGLQLLFYSVGIGQISSEVPQNLSASRPQDRQFILSSKKLLLSDSGFYLCAWSDGGGGFTEAFFGQGTRLTVV.

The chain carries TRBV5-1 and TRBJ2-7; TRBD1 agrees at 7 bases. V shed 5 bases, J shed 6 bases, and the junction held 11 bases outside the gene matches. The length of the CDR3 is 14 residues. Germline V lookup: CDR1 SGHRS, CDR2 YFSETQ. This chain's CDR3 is CASSLTGSRCEQYF. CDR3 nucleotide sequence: TGCGCCAGCAGTCTGACAGGGAGCCGTTGCGAGCAGTACTTC.

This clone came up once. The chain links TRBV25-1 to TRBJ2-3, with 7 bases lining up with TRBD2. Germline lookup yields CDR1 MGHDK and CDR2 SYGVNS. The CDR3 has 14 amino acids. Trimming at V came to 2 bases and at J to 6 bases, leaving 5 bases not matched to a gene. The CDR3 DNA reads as TGTGCCAGCAGTGAAACGGGAGGAGGGGATACGCAGTATTTT. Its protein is CASSETGGGDTQYF.

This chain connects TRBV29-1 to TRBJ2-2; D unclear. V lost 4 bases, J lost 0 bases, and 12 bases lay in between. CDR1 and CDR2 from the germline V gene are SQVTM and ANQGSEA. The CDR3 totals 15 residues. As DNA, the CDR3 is TGCAGCGTTGTACAGAGTGCCGCGAACACCGGGGAGCTGTTTTTT. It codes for CSVVQSAANTGELFF.

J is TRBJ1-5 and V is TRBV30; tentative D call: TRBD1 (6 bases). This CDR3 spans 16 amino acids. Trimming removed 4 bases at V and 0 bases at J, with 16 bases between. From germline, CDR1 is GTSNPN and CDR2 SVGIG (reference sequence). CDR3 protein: CAWKNLGHDSNQPQHF. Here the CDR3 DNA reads TGTGCCTGGAAAAATCTGGGACACGATAGCAATCAGCCCCAGCATTTT.

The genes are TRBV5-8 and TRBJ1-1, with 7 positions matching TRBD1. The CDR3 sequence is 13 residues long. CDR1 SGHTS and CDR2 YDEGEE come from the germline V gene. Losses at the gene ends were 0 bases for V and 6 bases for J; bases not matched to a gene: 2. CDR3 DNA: TGTGCCAGCAGCTTGGACAGGGGCGCTGAAGCTTTCTTT. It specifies CASSLDRGAEAFF.

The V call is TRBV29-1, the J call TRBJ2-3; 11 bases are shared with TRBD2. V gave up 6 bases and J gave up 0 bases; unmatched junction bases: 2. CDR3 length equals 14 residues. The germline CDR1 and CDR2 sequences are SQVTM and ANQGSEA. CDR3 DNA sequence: TGCAGCGTGCGGACTAGCGGGAGCACAGATACGCAGTATTTT. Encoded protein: CSVRTSGSTDTQYF.

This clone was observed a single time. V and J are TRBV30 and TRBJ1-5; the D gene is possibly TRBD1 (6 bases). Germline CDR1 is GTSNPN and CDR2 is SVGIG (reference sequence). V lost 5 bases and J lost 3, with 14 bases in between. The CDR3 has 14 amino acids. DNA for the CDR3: TGTGCCTGGTCCCTGGACAGCTTCAATCAGCCCCAGCATTTT. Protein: CAWSLDSFNQPQHF.

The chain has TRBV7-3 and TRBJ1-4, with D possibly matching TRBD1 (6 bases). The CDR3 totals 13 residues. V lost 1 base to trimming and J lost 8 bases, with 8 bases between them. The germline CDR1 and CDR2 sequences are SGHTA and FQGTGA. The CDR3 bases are TGTGCCAGCAGCTTAAGGGGGGGCGAAAAACTGTTTTTT. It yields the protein CASSLRGGEKLFF.

For the CDR3, the DNA is TGTGCCGCTTCCGGGACTAGCGGTTACAATGAGCAGTTCTTC. Translating it yields CAASGTSGYNEQFF. V gene TRBV15 combines with J gene TRBJ2-1, with TRBD2 matching over 11 bases. The V gene end was trimmed by 11 bases and the J gene end by 4 bases; junction bases not matched to a gene: 7. Germline-derived CDR1 and CDR2 are LNHNV and YYDKDF (reference sequence). This CDR3 has 14 amino acids.

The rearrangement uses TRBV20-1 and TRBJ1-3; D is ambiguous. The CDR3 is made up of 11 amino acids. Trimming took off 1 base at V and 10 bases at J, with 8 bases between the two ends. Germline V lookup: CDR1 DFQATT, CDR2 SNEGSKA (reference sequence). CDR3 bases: TGCAGTGCTAGAGTCGGGTATACCATATATTTT. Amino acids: CSARVGYTIYF.

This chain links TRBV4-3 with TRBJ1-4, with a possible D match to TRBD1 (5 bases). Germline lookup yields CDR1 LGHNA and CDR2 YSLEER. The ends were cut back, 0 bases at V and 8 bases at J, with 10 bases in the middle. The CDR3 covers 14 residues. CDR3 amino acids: CASSQEGGVEKLFF. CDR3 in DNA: TGCGCCAGCAGCCAAGAGGGGGGGGTAGAAAAACTGTTTTTT.

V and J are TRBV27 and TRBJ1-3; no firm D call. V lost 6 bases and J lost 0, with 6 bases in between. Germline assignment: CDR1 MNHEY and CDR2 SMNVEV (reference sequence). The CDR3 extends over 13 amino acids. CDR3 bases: TGTGCCAGCAGCACATACTCTGGAAACACCATATATTTT. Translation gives CASSTYSGNTIYF.

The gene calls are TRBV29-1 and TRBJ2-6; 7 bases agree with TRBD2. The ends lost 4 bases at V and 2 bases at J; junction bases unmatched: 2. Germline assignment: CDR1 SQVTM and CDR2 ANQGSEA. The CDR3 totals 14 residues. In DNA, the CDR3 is TGCAGCGTTGTAGGACTAGCTGGGGCCAACGTCCTGACTTTC. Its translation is CSVVGLAGANVLTF.

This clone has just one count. The DNA of the CDR3 is TGTGCCAGCAGCGCACTTACCGGGACAAGCTCCGGGTCCTACAATGAGCAGTTCTTC. This sequence encodes CASSALTGTSSGSYNEQFF. The chain carries TRBV9 and TRBJ2-1; tentatively, D is TRBD1 (6 bases). The CDR3 has 19 amino acids. V lost 3 bases and J 1 base, leaving 23 bases between the germline ends. CDR1 is SGDLS and CDR2 is YYNGEE in the germline V gene.

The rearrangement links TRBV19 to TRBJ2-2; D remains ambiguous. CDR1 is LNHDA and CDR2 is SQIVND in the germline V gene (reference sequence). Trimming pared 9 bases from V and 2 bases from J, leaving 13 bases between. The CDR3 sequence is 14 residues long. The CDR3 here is CASSSHSNTGELFF. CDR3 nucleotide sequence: TGTGCCAGCTCGAGCCATAGCAACACCGGGGAGCTGTTTTTT.